The rows below give T cell receptor beta chains drawn from one sample of a study of T cells in Graves' hyperthyroidism and ophthalmopathy. MiXCR was run by TCRdb on the multiplex PCR reads, yielding one entry per CDR3 protein. The profile shows approximately 420,000 distinct CDR3 sequences, about an eighth of them singletons. The material sequenced was blood. These receptors were obtained from a woman aged 18-30 years with Graves' hyperthyroidism. Both conserved end residues are part of each CDR3. A D gene is named only where the DNA matches it firmly. Rows give clone size only sometimes, using once, few, many, or a class for an expanded clone.

size: many; J: TRBJ1-2; V: TRBV7-9; D: TRBD1; DNA: TGTGCCAGCACCTCGGACAGGGGATTCTATGGCTACACCTTC; CDR3: CASTSDRGFYGYTF
size: many; J: TRBJ1-2; V: TRBV6-2/TRBV6-3; D: TRBD1; DNA: TGTGCCAGCAGTTACTCTTCGACAGGGGGTAACTATGGCTACACCTTC; CDR3: CASSYSSTGGNYGYTF
size: few; J: TRBJ2-1; V: TRBV4-3; D: TRBD1; DNA: TGCGCCAGCAGCCAAGGGGACAGGGCGTTTGGCAATGAGCAGTTCTTC; CDR3: CASSQGDRAFGNEQFF
size: once; J: TRBJ1-5; V: TRBV30; D: -; DNA: TGTGCCTGGAGTGTCGGTTTCAGGGTGGGGGAGCCCCAGCATTTT; CDR3: CAWSVGFRVGEPQHF
size: -; J: TRBJ2-1; V: TRBV10-3; D: -; DNA: TGTGCCATCAGTGAGCCAGCAGGCTACAATGAGCAGTTCTTC; CDR3: CAISEPAGYNEQFF
size: -; J: TRBJ1-6; V: TRBV10-3; D: -; DNA: TGTGCCATCAGTGATTTCGACAGAACCTATAATTCACCCCTCCACTTT; CDR3: CAISDFDRTYNSPLHF
size: -; J: TRBJ2-2; V: TRBV7-9; D: TRBD2; DNA: TGTGCCAGCAGGGCAGGACTAGCAGACACCGGGGAGCTGTTTTTT; CDR3: CASRAGLADTGELFF
size: many; J: TRBJ2-7; V: TRBV11-2; D: -; DNA: TGTGCCAGCAGCTTAGAGCCGGGTAACGAGCAGTACTTC; CDR3: CASSLEPGNEQYF
size: many; J: TRBJ2-2; V: TRBV7-3; D: TRBD1; DNA: TGTGCCAGCAGCCCGAGGGGTCCAGGGGGCGTCGGGGAGCTGTTTTTT; CDR3: CASSPRGPGGVGELFF
size: few; J: TRBJ2-2; V: TRBV19; D: TRBD2; DNA: TGTGCCAGTTTTAGAGCGGGAGTCACCGGGGAGCTGTTTTTT; CDR3: CASFRAGVTGELFF